Listed below are T cell receptor beta chains from one sample, sequenced in a study of early T cells in non-severe SARS-CoV-2 infection. TCRdb ran MiXCR on the 5' RACE reads and lists one entry per CDR3 protein. The table records 50,000 to 70,000 distinct CDR3 sequences, more than 7.5% of them present only once. The material sequenced was whole blood. Receptor source: an adult who was a healthcare worker with PCR-confirmed SARS-CoV-2 infection or an uninfected control (not recorded which). Both conserved end residues are part of each CDR3. The D gene is left open where the match is weak. Size is omitted from some rows. Given values are once, few, many or a class for expanded clones.

>few|TRBV6-5|TRBJ2-3|.
CASSSTPAWTDTQYF
TGTGCCAGCAGTTCCACCCCGGCGTGGACAGATACGCAGTATTTT
>many|TRBV29-1|TRBJ1-5|TRBD1
CSVAGGSNQPQHF
TGCAGCGTTGCAGGGGGAAGCAATCAGCCCCAGCATTTT
>many|TRBV7-2|TRBJ1-6|TRBD1
CASSVQTGDNSPLHF
TGTGCCAGCAGCGTGCAGACAGGGGATAATTCACCCCTCCACTTT
>many|TRBV6-5|TRBJ2-7|TRBD2
CASSLVAGAWYEQYF
TGCGCCAGCAGTTTGGTAGCGGGAGCTTGGTACGAGCAGTACTTC
>.|TRBV4-2|TRBJ2-5|TRBD2
CASSPGTSGSQETQYF
TGTGCCAGCAGCCCTGGGACTAGCGGGAGCCAAGAGACCCAGTACTTC
>many|TRBV19|TRBJ2-6|TRBD1
CASSVRRQGATGANVLTF
TGTGCCAGTAGCGTCCGCCGACAGGGGGCGACTGGGGCCAACGTCCTGACTTTC
>.|TRBV6-2/TRBV6-3|TRBJ2-7|.
CASSNGGEQYF
TGTGCCAGCAGCAACGGTGGGGAGCAGTACTTC
>.|TRBV5-4|TRBJ2-3|.
CASSLAGPVPSTDTQYF
TGTGCCAGCAGCTTGGCCGGGCCAGTTCCGAGCACAGATACGCAGTATTTT
>many|TRBV28|TRBJ1-1|TRBD1
CASRVQGALPEAFF
TGTGCCAGCAGAGTACAGGGGGCGTTGCCTGAAGCTTTCTTT
>many|TRBV29-1|TRBJ1-2|.
CSGGTNYGYTF
TGCAGCGGGGGGACTAACTATGGCTACACCTTC
>.|TRBV5-1|TRBJ2-5|TRBD1
CASSIRTGLKYQETQYF
TGCGCCAGCAGCATTCGGACAGGGCTGAAGTACCAAGAGACCCAGTACTTC
>.|TRBV29-1|TRBJ2-7|TRBD2
CSVRTSGGYEQYF
TGCAGCGTTCGGACTAGCGGGGGCTACGAGCAGTACTTC
>.|TRBV7-9|TRBJ2-7|TRBD1
CASSTGTGDEQYF
TGTGCCAGCAGCACCGGGACAGGGGACGAGCAGTACTTC
>many|TRBV28|TRBJ2-7|TRBD2
CASSPWTSGTNYEQYF
TGTGCCAGCAGTCCATGGACTAGCGGGACGAACTACGAGCAGTACTTC
>.|TRBV28|TRBJ2-2|.
CASGGRPSNTGELFF
TGTGCCAGCGGAGGGAGGCCCTCGAACACCGGGGAGCTGTTTTTT
>many|TRBV5-1|TRBJ2-5|.
CASSLMRGARETQYF
TGCGCCAGCAGCTTGATGAGGGGGGCGAGAGAGACCCAGTACTTC
>.|TRBV20-1|TRBJ2-1|.
CSARPGGSGSYNEQFF
TGCAGTGCCCGACCCGGTGGTAGCGGATCCTACAATGAGCAGTTCTTC
>many|TRBV2|TRBJ2-1|.
CASSPRGTYNEQFF
TGTGCCAGCAGCCCTCGAGGGACCTACAATGAGCAGTTCTTC
>many|TRBV7-6|TRBJ2-7|TRBD1
CASSPRTGQSEQYF
TGTGCCAGCAGCCCAAGGACAGGGCAAAGCGAGCAGTACTTC
>many|TRBV27|TRBJ2-7|TRBD2
CATRARREAYEQYF
TGTGCCACCCGCGCCCGCCGGGAGGCTTACGAGCAGTACTTC
>many|TRBV19|TRBJ2-7|.
CASSWIWAREQYF
TGTGCCAGTAGTTGGATCTGGGCGCGGGAGCAGTACTTC
>.|TRBV6-1|TRBJ2-1|TRBD1
CVSMGTDSYNEQFF
TGTGTCAGCATGGGGACAGACTCCTACAATGAGCAGTTCTTC
>few|TRBV28|TRBJ2-7|.
CASSFPPSYEQYF
TGTGCCAGCAGTTTTCCCCCATCCTACGAGCAGTACTTC
>.|TRBV19|TRBJ2-7|.
CASSRQTPGDEQYF
TGTGCCAGTAGTAGACAAACACCAGGAGACGAGCAGTACTTC
>many|TRBV9|TRBJ2-4|TRBD1
CASSVEQGAGVIQYF
TGTGCCAGCAGCGTGGAACAGGGGGCCGGAGTCATTCAGTACTTC
>many|TRBV12-3/TRBV12-4|TRBJ1-1|.
CASSRARADEAFF
TGTGCCAGCTCTAGGGCTAGGGCCGATGAAGCTTTCTTT
>many|TRBV3-1|TRBJ1-3|.
CASSPGPYSENTIYF
TGTGCCAGCAGTCCGGGACCGTACTCTGAAAACACCATATATTTT
>few|TRBV3-1|TRBJ2-7|TRBD2
CASSQALPAGGIKQYF
TGTGCCAGCAGCCAAGCCCTGCCGGCGGGAGGGATCAAGCAGTACTTC
>many|TRBV7-8|TRBJ1-5|TRBD1
CASSHGTGGSGQPQHF
TGTGCCAGCAGCCATGGGACAGGAGGATCGGGTCAGCCCCAGCATTTT
>many|TRBV20-1|TRBJ2-4|TRBD1
CSAGSGGLAKNIQYF
TGCAGTGCTGGCTCAGGGGGCCTCGCCAAAAACATTCAGTACTTC
>many|TRBV6-4|TRBJ2-1|.
CASSALGASLNEQFF
TGTGCCAGCAGTGCCCTGGGGGCTAGCCTCAATGAGCAGTTCTTC
>.|TRBV6-2/TRBV6-3|TRBJ2-7|.
CASRKLVEQYF
TGTGCCAGCAGGAAACTTGTGGAGCAGTACTTC
>few|TRBV11-2|TRBJ2-7|TRBD2
CASSYTSGGSNYEQYF
TGTGCCAGCAGCTATACTAGCGGTGGGAGTAACTACGAGCAGTACTTC
>many|TRBV20-1|TRBJ2-2|.
CSALTANTGELFF
TGCAGTGCGCTGACAGCGAACACCGGGGAGCTGTTTTTT
>.|TRBV10-3|TRBJ2-6|TRBD1
CAISPTPGQGRSGTNVLTF
TGTGCCATCAGTCCCACTCCGGGACAGGGCCGTTCTGGGACCAACGTCCTGACTTTC
>.|TRBV10-2|TRBJ2-5|.
CASRYREGETQYF
TGCGCCAGCAGATACAGGGAGGGCGAGACCCAGTACTTC
>few|TRBV29-1|TRBJ2-1|TRBD1
CSARVGQSGNEQFF
TGCAGCGCGAGGGTGGGACAGTCGGGGAATGAGCAGTTCTTC
>many|TRBV10-3|TRBJ2-2|TRBD2
CAISASGLAAAGELFF
TGTGCCATCAGTGCCTCGGGACTAGCGGCGGCCGGGGAGCTGTTTTTT
>few|TRBV5-5|TRBJ1-2|TRBD1
CASSPQGANYGYTF
TGTGCCAGCAGCCCACAGGGGGCAAACTATGGCTACACCTTC
>.|TRBV10-3|TRBJ1-1|TRBD1
CAIRTYRGSRNTEAFF
TGTGCCATCAGAACCTACAGGGGATCAAGGAACACTGAAGCTTTCTTT
>many|TRBV7-9|TRBJ1-2|.
CATSRQGLDGYTF
TGTGCCACATCTCGGCAGGGGTTGGATGGCTACACCTTC
>few|TRBV12-3/TRBV12-4|TRBJ1-6|.
CASSFDSDSPLHF
TGTGCCAGCAGTTTCGACAGCGATTCACCCCTCCACTTT